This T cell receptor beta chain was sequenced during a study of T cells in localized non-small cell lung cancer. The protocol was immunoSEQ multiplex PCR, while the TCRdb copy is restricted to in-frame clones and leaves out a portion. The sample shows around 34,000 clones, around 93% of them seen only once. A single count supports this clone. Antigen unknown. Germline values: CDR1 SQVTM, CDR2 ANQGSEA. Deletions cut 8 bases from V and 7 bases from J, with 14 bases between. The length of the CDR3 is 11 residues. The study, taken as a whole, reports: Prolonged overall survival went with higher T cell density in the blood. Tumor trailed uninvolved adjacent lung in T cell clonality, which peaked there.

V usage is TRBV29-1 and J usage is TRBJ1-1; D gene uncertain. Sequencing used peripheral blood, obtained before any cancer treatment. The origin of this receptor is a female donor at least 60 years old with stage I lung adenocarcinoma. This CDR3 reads CSLQSPHEAFF. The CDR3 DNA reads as TGCAGCCTACAGAGCCCCCATGAAGCTTTCTTT. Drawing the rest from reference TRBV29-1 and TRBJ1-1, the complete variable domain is SAVISQKPSRDICQRGTSLTIQCQVDSQVTMMFWYRQQPGQSLTLIATANQGSEATYESGFVIDKFPISRPNLTFSTLTVSNMSPEDSSIYLCSLQSPHEAFFGQGTRLTVV.